The 23 T cell receptor beta chains below all came from one sample that was sequenced in a study of shared clonotypes between healthy human individuals. The assay was immunoSEQ multiplex PCR, and TCRdb's table has in-frame clones only and misses some. The profile shows more than 2,000,000 clones, more than 80% of them singletons. The sequenced material came from naive CD4+ T cells sorted from blood. Subset given: CD45RA+ positively selected. These receptor sequences come from a young man in good health.

The V call is TRBV5-6, the J call TRBJ2-7; 10 nucleotides line up with TRBD2. The ends lost 2 bases at V and 9 bases at J; junction bases unmatched: 5. CDR1 SGHDT and CDR2 YYEEEE come from the germline V gene. The length of the CDR3 is 13 residues. This CDR3 reads CASSLIAGGPQYF. The CDR3 nucleotides read TGTGCCAGCAGCTTAATAGCGGGGGGACCGCAGTACTTC. The whole variable domain, remainder taken from reference TRBV5-6 and TRBJ2-7, is DAGVTQSPTHLIKTRGQQVTLRCSPKSGHDTVSWYQQALGQGPQFIFQYYEEEERQRGNFPDRFSGHQFPNYSSELNVNALLLGDSALYLCASSLIAGGPQYFGPGTRLTVT.

This chain connects TRBV2 to TRBJ2-7, with D possibly TRBD1 on 5 matching bases. The length of the CDR3 is 14 residues. Germline CDR1 and CDR2: SNHLY and FYNNEI. Trimming removed 3 bases from V and 2 bases from J, with 11 bases in between. CDR3 sequence reads: CASSDRDRTYEQYF. The CDR3 region has the DNA TGTGCCAGCAGTGACAGGGATAGGACCTACGAGCAGTACTTC.

This clone has only one observation. The V call is TRBV11-2, the J call TRBJ1-5; 7 bases line up with TRBD1. The length of the CDR3 is 15 residues. From germline, CDR1 is SGHAT and CDR2 FQNNGV. Unmatched junction bases numbered 11, after V lost 5 bases and J lost 7 bases. In nucleotides, the CDR3 is TGTGCCAGCAGCCCCACGGGGCAGGGGGACCAGCCCCAGCATTTT. Its translation: CASSPTGQGDQPQHF.

The table lists this clone with a count of one. The chain employs TRBV5-1 and TRBJ2-5; TRBD2 matches 15 bases. CDR1 is SGHRS and CDR2 is YFSETQ in the germline V gene. V dropped 3 bases and J dropped 0; count of bases not matched to a gene: 9. The CDR3 is 19 amino acids. CDR3 in DNA: TGCGCCAGCAGCTGGAGGCGGACTAGCGGGGGGGAGTACCAAGAGACCCAGTACTTC. Its protein is CASSWRRTSGGEYQETQYF.

As to this clone: The sample contains more than one DNA sequence encoding this CDR3. V is TRBV30 and J is TRBJ1-1; D is ambiguous. Germline lookup yields CDR1 GTSNPN and CDR2 SVGIG (reference sequence). Trimming removed 2 bases from V and 1 base from J, with 8 bases in between. CDR3 length: 13 residues. CDR3 DNA: TGTGCCTGGAGTAAGGGCGGGAACACTGAAGCTTTCTTT. This gives the protein CAWSKGGNTEAFF.

This chain links TRBV5-1 with TRBJ2-3, with D perhaps matching TRBD1 or TRBD2 (5 bases each). The V gene lost 2 bases and the J gene lost 0 bases, with 10 bases spanning the gap. This CDR3 has 15 residues. The germline V gene encodes CDR1 SGHRS and CDR2 YFSETQ. CDR3 amino acids: CASSFRGSSTDTQYF. CDR3 in DNA: TGCGCCAGCAGCTTCCGGGGCTCTAGCACAGATACGCAGTATTTT.

V gene TRBV6-5 combines with J gene TRBJ1-2; D gene ambiguous. The CDR3 covers 14 residues. Germline CDR1 and CDR2: MNHEY and SVGAGI. V lost 4 bases, J lost 2 bases, and 11 bases lay in between. The CDR3 loop is CASSSHTENYGYTF. CDR3 bases: TGTGCCAGCAGTTCCCATACAGAAAACTATGGCTACACCTTC.

With respect to this clone: Other DNA sequences in the sample encode the same CDR3. This rearrangement joins TRBV5-1 to TRBJ2-2; 12 bases are a match to TRBD2. The germline V gene has CDR1 SGHRS and CDR2 YFSETQ. Losses at the gene ends were 0 bases for V and 5 bases for J; bases not matched to a gene: 2. The CDR3 runs to 16 residues. The DNA of the CDR3 is TGCGCCAGCAGCTTGGGGACTAGCGGGGTTACCGGGGAGCTGTTTTTT. Protein sequence: CASSLGTSGVTGELFF.

This chain links TRBV10-1 with TRBJ2-3; no reliable D call. CDR1 and CDR2 (germline): WNHNN, SYGVQD (reference sequence). V dropped 0 bases and J dropped 0 bases, with 13 bases sitting between them. This CDR3 spans 17 amino acids. CDR3 residues: CASSESGIGRSTDTQYF. CDR3 DNA: TGCGCCAGCAGTGAGTCGGGGATAGGGCGAAGCACAGATACGCAGTATTTT.

The chain combines TRBV2 with TRBJ2-7; possibly TRBD2 for D (7 bases). The CDR3 contains 14 residues. Germline CDR1 and CDR2: SNHLY and FYNNEI. With 8 bases removed from V and 4 bases from J, the gap between germline ends came to 18 bases. The CDR3 reads CASGLEQGRYEQYF. The CDR3 DNA is TGTGCCAGCGGACTAGAGCAGGGGCGGTACGAGCAGTACTTC.

The chain joins TRBV7-2 to TRBJ2-1; 11 positions agree with TRBD2. V shed 5 bases and J 0 bases; nucleotides not matched to a gene: 12. The germline gives CDR1 SGHTA, CDR2 FQGNSA. This CDR3 has 19 residues. The CDR3 coding sequence is TGTGCCAGCAGCAAAGGGGTGCTAGCGGGAGGTAGCTCCTACAATGAGCAGTTCTTC. Its protein product is CASSKGVLAGGSSYNEQFF.

This rearrangement joins TRBV7-2 to TRBJ2-5; 7 bases agree with TRBD1. V lost 5 bases and J lost 5; bases outside the gene matches: 8. The CDR3 is made up of 14 amino acids. Germline loops: CDR1 SGHTA, CDR2 FQGNSA. The CDR3 region is CASSRTGRGETQYF. CDR3 coding DNA: TGTGCCAGCAGCCGCACAGGCAGGGGGGAGACCCAGTACTTC. Full variable domain (rest looked up from reference TRBV7-2 and TRBJ2-5): GAGVSQSPSNKVTEKGKDVELRCDPISGHTALYWYRQSLGQGLEFLIYFQGNSAPDKSGLPSDRFSAERTGGSVSTLTIQRTQQEDSAVYLCASSRTGRGETQYFGPGTRLLVL.

The J gene is TRBJ2-2, the V gene TRBV5-1; TRBD2 matches 11 bases. The CDR3 is 16 amino acids. Trimming took 0 bases from V and 4 from J; bases not matched to a gene: 2. Germline values: CDR1 SGHRS, CDR2 YFSETQ. The CDR3 loop reads CASSLGLAGRTGELFF. DNA of the CDR3: TGCGCCAGCAGCTTGGGACTAGCGGGGCGCACCGGGGAGCTGTTTTTT.

V usage is TRBV4-1 and J usage is TRBJ2-1, with D perhaps matching TRBD2 (7 bases). The length of the CDR3 is 16 residues. Germline V lookup: CDR1 MGHRA, CDR2 YSYEKL. The V and J ends lost 0 bases and 2 bases respectively, with 11 bases between them. CDR3 amino acids: CASSQEGGAPYNEQFF. CDR3 nucleotides: TGCGCCAGCAGCCAAGAAGGGGGGGCCCCCTACAATGAGCAGTTCTTC.

The V and J genes are TRBV2 and TRBJ2-1, with 11 nucleotides matching TRBD2. CDR1 is SNHLY and CDR2 is FYNNEI in the germline V gene. The CDR3 sequence is 19 residues long. The junction had 16 bases not matched to a gene; V was cut back by 4 bases and J by 5 bases. DNA of the CDR3: TGTGCCAGCAGTGCGGAACTAGCGGGAGAGACCCCTTTCCACAATGAGCAGTTCTTC. Protein: CASSAELAGETPFHNEQFF. Full variable domain (missing parts from reference TRBV2 and TRBJ2-1): EPEVTQTPSHQVTQMGQEVILRCVPISNHLYFYWYRQILGQKVEFLVSFYNNEISEKSEIFDDQFSVERPDGSNFTLKIRSTKLEDSAMYFCASSAELAGETPFHNEQFFGPGTRLTVL.

The chain combines TRBV6-5 with TRBJ1-5; D not resolved. The V gene lost 2 bases and the J gene lost 5 bases, with 7 bases spanning the gap. The CDR3 totals 13 residues. From germline, CDR1 is MNHEY and CDR2 SVGAGI. The CDR3 sequence: CASSYRADQPQHF. Written as DNA, the CDR3 is TGTGCCAGCAGTTACAGGGCGGATCAGCCCCAGCATTTT.

The V call is TRBV10-3, the J call TRBJ2-5, with D possibly TRBD2 on 5 matching bases. Deletions cut 4 bases from V and 2 bases from J, with 8 bases between. CDR1 and CDR2 (germline): ENHRY, SYGVKD. CDR3 length equals 13 residues. The CDR3 DNA sequence: TGTGCCATCAGTGGAGCGGAGCAAGAGACCCAGTACTTC. Its translation: CAISGAEQETQYF.

The rearrangement links TRBV5-1 to TRBJ2-5; 9 nucleotides align to TRBD2. This CDR3 contains 15 residues. V shed 4 bases and J 5 bases; nucleotides not matched to a gene: 9. Germline V CDR1 and CDR2: SGHRS, YFSETQ. The CDR3 bases are TGCGCCAGCAGCGTGACTAGCGGTGTCTTTGAGACCCAGTACTTC. As protein: CASSVTSGVFETQYF.

Remarks on this clone: Other nucleotide sequences from this sample produce the same CDR3. The chain couples TRBV6-5 to TRBJ1-2; D is possibly TRBD1 (5 bases). Trimming cost V 6 bases and J 2 bases, with 16 bases left between them. Germline V gene data show CDR1 as MNHEY and CDR2 as SVGAGI. CDR3 length: 15 residues. In DNA, the CDR3 is TGTGCCAGCAGCTACAGCGGCAGGGAGAACTATGGCTACACCTTC. It yields the protein CASSYSGRENYGYTF.

With regard to this clone: At one boundary the junction diverges from the germline segment, which might be a read error. The V call is TRBV7-7, the J call TRBJ2-2, with D hard to call. The CDR3 consists of 13 residues. Germline V gene sequence: CDR1 SSHAT, CDR2 FNYEAQ (reference sequence). CDR3 bases: TGTGCTAGCAGCCCGCGAAACACCGGGGAGCTGTTTTTT. Its protein is CASSPRNTGELFF.

The CDR3 coding sequence is TGCGCCAGCAGCCAAGATTCGGGAGCTGTCTACGAGCAGTACTTC. Amino acids: CASSQDSGAVYEQYF. The rearrangement links TRBV4-3 to TRBJ2-7; D might be TRBD2 (6 bases). From germline, CDR1 is LGHNA and CDR2 YSLEER. The CDR3 length is 15 residues. V lost 0 bases to trimming and J lost 3 bases, with 12 bases between them.

This rearrangement joins TRBV11-2 to TRBJ2-7; D uncertain. Per germline, CDR1 SGHAT and CDR2 FQNNGV. V lost 1 base and J 13 bases, leaving 14 bases between the germline ends. The CDR3 consists of 12 residues. CDR3 region: CASSLVVRVAYF. The DNA of the CDR3 is TGTGCCAGCAGCTTAGTAGTACGCGTGGCATACTTC.

As DNA, the CDR3 is TGTGCCAGCTCATCACAGGGCGATGAGCAGTTCTTC. As protein: CASSSQGDEQFF. The chain combines TRBV18 with TRBJ2-1; D perhaps matches TRBD1 (6 bases). CDR1 KGHSH and CDR2 LQKENI come from the germline V gene. The CDR3 covers 12 residues. Trimming removed 5 bases at V and 8 bases at J, with 10 bases between. Supplemented by reference TRBV18 and TRBJ2-1, the full variable domain reads NAGVMQNPRHLVRRRGQEARLRCSPMKGHSHVYWYRQLPEEGLKFMVYLQKENIIDESGMPKERFSAEFPKEGPSILRIQQVVRGDSAAYFCASSSQGDEQFFGPGTRLTVL.